This passage covers 18 T cell receptor beta chains from one sample sequenced in a study of neurological immune-mediated disorders. TCRdb redid the calling of the 5' RACE reads with MiXCR, one entry per CDR3 protein. The sample consists of some 53,000 distinct CDR3 sequences, roughly 15% of them appearing once. Sequenced: PBMCs. The receptors originated from a man aged 60 to 75 in good health.

V is TRBV20-1 and J is TRBJ1-1, with D possibly TRBD1 on 5 matching bases. Trimming removed 1 base from V and 5 bases from J, with 23 bases in between. Looked up from germline, CDR1 is DFQATT and CDR2 is SNEGSKA (reference sequence). The length of the CDR3 is 17 residues. In DNA, the CDR3 is TGCAGTGCTAGAGGACCGTGGGGCTCGGGAGGTAGGACTGAAGCTTTCTTT. Its translation is CSARGPWGSGGRTEAFF.

In its sample, this clonotype was seen many times. The V call is TRBV3-1, the J call TRBJ2-2; 7 bases agree with TRBD2. Trimming cost V 0 bases and J 4 bases; bases outside gene matches: 11. This CDR3 contains 18 residues. From germline, CDR1 is LGHDT and CDR2 YNNKEL (reference sequence). Written as DNA, the CDR3 is TGTGCCAGCAGCCAAGATCTTGGGGGAGCGGGACTCACCGGGGAGCTGTTTTTT. The encoded protein is CASSQDLGGAGLTGELFF.

Many counts were recorded for this clonotype. V and J are TRBV5-1 and TRBJ1-1; a possible D gene is TRBD1 (5 bases). In germline, CDR1 is SGHRS, CDR2 YFSETQ. V was pared by 1 base and J by 3 bases, with 10 bases between. CDR3 length equals 14 residues. Here the CDR3 reads CASSLRAGYTEAFF. The CDR3 region has the DNA TGCGCCAGCAGCTTGAGGGCAGGGTACACTGAAGCTTTCTTT.

This clonotype has only a few counts. J is TRBJ2-6 and V is TRBV29-1; no reliable D call. Per the germline V gene, CDR1 is SQVTM and CDR2 is ANQGSEA. The CDR3 sequence is 14 residues long. CDR3 in amino acids: CGAQGASGANVLTF. The CDR3 DNA reads TGCGGAGCGCAAGGAGCCTCTGGGGCCAACGTCCTGACTTTC. Drawing the rest from reference TRBV29-1 and TRBJ2-6, the complete variable domain is SAVISQKPSRDICQRGTSLTIQCQVDSQVTMMFWYRQQPGQSLTLIATANQGSEATYESGFVIDKFPISRPNLTFSTLTVSNMSPEDSSIYLCGAQGASGANVLTFGAGSRLTVL.

V gene TRBV20-1 combines with J gene TRBJ2-3; TRBD2 matches 13 bases. Germline trimming cut 5 bases from V and 1 base from J; bases unmatched to any gene: 9. The length of the CDR3 is 17 residues. Germline lookup yields CDR1 DFQATT and CDR2 SNEGSKA (reference sequence). In DNA, the CDR3 is TGCAGTGCTCGGACTAGCGGGAGATGGAGCGGCACAGATACGCAGTATTTT. Translation: CSARTSGRWSGTDTQYF.

CDR3 loop: CASSPPGPLGPYNEQFF. The CDR3 DNA reads as TGTGCCAGCAGCCCCCCGGGCCCCCTGGGCCCCTACAATGAGCAGTTCTTC. V gene TRBV5-6 combines with J gene TRBJ2-1; D is undetermined. CDR3 length: 17 amino acids. Per germline, CDR1 SGHDT and CDR2 YYEEEE. Trimming took off 4 bases at V and 2 bases at J, with 19 bases between the two ends.

As concerns this clonotype: Its ends do not fully match the called genes, so a read error is possible. This chain joins TRBV6-1 and TRBJ2-5, with D possibly being TRBD1 or TRBD2 (7 bases each). Germline values: CDR1 MNHNS, CDR2 SASEGT. The CDR3 spans 17 residues. This CDR3 is CVSGDRGAGGSQETQYF. The CDR3 DNA is TGTGTCAGCGGGGACCGAGGGGCAGGGGGTTCCCAAGAGACCCAGTACTTC.

V usage is TRBV27 and J usage is TRBJ2-1, with TRBD2 matching over 11 bases. The CDR3 runs to 18 residues. V lost 0 bases, J lost 4 bases, and 8 bases stayed unmatched. Germline V CDR1 and CDR2: MNHEY, SMNVEV (reference sequence). The CDR3 DNA follows: TGTGCCAGCAGTTTATCAAGAGTTGGGACTAGCGGATACAATGAGCAGTTCTTC. Translation gives CASSLSRVGTSGYNEQFF.

The sample holds many counts of this clonotype. The rearrangement uses TRBV7-2 and TRBJ2-7, with TRBD2 matching over 12 bases. V trimming: 5 bases; J trimming: 6 bases; junction bases outside the gene matches: 5. The CDR3 extends over 14 amino acids. CDR1 is SGHTA, CDR2 FQGNSA, per germline. CDR3 residues: CASSIRLAGVEQYF. The CDR3 DNA reads TGTGCCAGCAGCATTAGACTAGCGGGAGTCGAGCAGTACTTC.

As concerns this clonotype: The junction departs from the called germline gene at one end, perhaps through a read error. The chain has TRBV5-1 and TRBJ1-1; 10 nucleotides match TRBD1. The CDR3 length is 17 residues. CDR1 is SGHRS and CDR2 is YFSETQ in the germline V gene. CDR3 in DNA: TGCGCCAGCAGATTGGTCGGACAGGGGGAATTGAACACTGAAGCTTTCTTT. Its protein product is CASRLVGQGELNTEAFF.

The genes are TRBV15 and TRBJ1-1; unclear D gene. This CDR3 is built from 14 residues. Trimming took 1 base from V and 1 from J, leaving 7 bases between them. Per the germline V gene, CDR1 is LNHNV and CDR2 is YYDKDF (reference sequence). This chain's CDR3 is CATSRATRNTEAFF. In DNA form, the CDR3 reads TGTGCCACCAGCAGAGCCACCAGGAACACTGAAGCTTTCTTT.

This clonotype showed up many times. The J gene is TRBJ2-3, the V gene TRBV5-1; 13 bases match TRBD2. V lost 0 bases and J lost 3; bases outside the gene matches: 7. The CDR3 is made up of 18 amino acids. Per germline, CDR1 SGHRS and CDR2 YFSETQ. The CDR3 region is CASSLAPWTSGRTDTQYF. The CDR3 nucleotides are TGCGCCAGCAGCTTGGCCCCCTGGACTAGCGGGAGAACAGATACGCAGTATTTT. The full variable domain, rest sourced from reference TRBV5-1 and TRBJ2-3, is KAGVTQTPRYLIKTRGQQVTLSCSPISGHRSVSWYQQTPGQGLQFLFEYFSETQRNKGNFPGRFSGRQFSNSRSEMNVSTLELGDSALYLCASSLAPWTSGRTDTQYFGPGTRLTVL.

The sample holds many counts of this clonotype. The chain joins TRBV12-3 or TRBV12-4 to TRBJ2-5, with D possibly being TRBD2 (6 bases). V lost 5 bases and J 9 bases, leaving 25 bases between the germline ends. This CDR3 is 16 amino acids long. CDR3 amino acids: CASSPVSVGTWGSQYF. DNA of the CDR3: TGTGCCAGCAGTCCCGTCTCCGTGGGGACTTGGGGGTCCCAGTACTTC.

This clonotype was observed many times. The rearrangement links TRBV12-3 or TRBV12-4 to TRBJ1-4, with 8 bases identical to TRBD1. V trimming: 8 bases; J trimming: 0 bases; junction bases outside the gene matches: 8. The CDR3 is 16 amino acids. CDR3 DNA: TGTGCCAGCGGGAGGACAGGGTTGGCAACTAATGAAAAACTGTTTTTT. Protein sequence: CASGRTGLATNEKLFF.

This clonotype has a count of ten or more. The chain links TRBV7-6 to TRBJ1-4; possible D gene TRBD1, 5 bases. CDR1 is SGHVS, CDR2 FNYEAQ, per germline. V was shortened by 1 base and J by 11 bases, with 11 bases between the two germline ends. The CDR3 covers 13 residues. The CDR3 protein is CASSLGSGGKLFF. The CDR3 region has the DNA TGTGCCAGCAGCTTAGGTTCGGGGGGTAAACTGTTTTTT. The whole variable domain, filled in from reference TRBV7-6 and TRBJ1-4, reads GAGVSQSPRYKVTKRGQDVALRCDPISGHVSLYWYRQALGQGPEFLTYFNYEAQQDKSGLPNDRFSAERPEGSISTLTIQRTEQRDSAMYRCASSLGSGGKLFFGSGTQLSVL.

This clonotype showed up many times. The CDR3 DNA follows: TGCAGCGTTTTAAGCACAGATACGCAGTATTTT. It translates to CSVLSTDTQYF. The V call is TRBV29-1, the J call TRBJ2-3; D gene ambiguous. This CDR3 is 11 amino acids long. Trimming cost V 5 bases and J 0 bases, with 3 bases left between them. Germline loops: CDR1 SQVTM, CDR2 ANQGSEA.

This clonotype showed up many times. The chain combines TRBV9 with TRBJ2-7; 12 bases match TRBD2. Germline-derived CDR1 and CDR2 are SGDLS and YYNGEE. This CDR3 is built from 15 residues. With V trimmed by 2 bases and J by 4 bases, 4 bases remained unmatched. The CDR3 DNA reads TGTGCCAGCAGCGTCTCGACTAGCGGGAGTTACGAGCAGTACTTC. Its translation is CASSVSTSGSYEQYF. Based on the CDR3 plus reference TRBV9 and TRBJ2-7, the full variable domain is DSGVTQTPKHLITATGQRVTLRCSPRSGDLSVYWYQQSLDQGLQFLIQYYNGEERAKGNILERFSAQQFPDLHSELNLSSLELGDSALYFCASSVSTSGSYEQYFGPGTRLTVT.

The sample holds many counts of this clonotype. The rearrangement joins TRBV2 to TRBJ2-7; either TRBD1 or TRBD2 may fit D (5 bases each). Germline V lookup: CDR1 SNHLY, CDR2 FYNNEI. The CDR3 contains 13 residues. Trimming removed 9 bases from V and 2 bases from J, with 14 bases in between. The CDR3 is CASLGPRTYEQYF. The CDR3 DNA sequence: TGTGCCAGTTTGGGACCGAGAACCTACGAGCAGTACTTC. Variable domain in full (rest from reference TRBV2 and TRBJ2-7): EPEVTQTPSHQVTQMGQEVILRCVPISNHLYFYWYRQILGQKVEFLVSFYNNEISEKSEIFDDQFSVERPDGSNFTLKIRSTKLEDSAMYFCASLGPRTYEQYFGPGTRLTVT.